This T cell receptor beta chain was retrieved from a study of vaccination effects on CD4 cells after COVID-19. Findings and caveats of the study: Clones arising from infection and from vaccination showed marked clonal contraction late after vaccination.

Produced via immunoSEQ multiplex PCR; TCRdb's table is partial and in-frame only. This sample has approximately 14,000 clones, with 65% to 80% found just once. V was shortened by 4 bases and J by 7 bases, with 18 bases between the two germline ends. Germline lookup yields CDR1 SGHNT and CDR2 YYREEE (reference sequence). This CDR3 spans 15 amino acids. Expansion with viral peptide pools was applied to antigen-specific CD4+ T cells by the ViraFEST assay prior to sequencing. With roughly 10 days of culture completed, CD4+ T cells were isolated. By PCR, the person was confirmed to have had SARS-CoV-2 infection between March and December 2020. Participants were given two doses of BNT162b2 or mRNA-1273 vaccine. Supplemented with about 10 IU/ml IL-2 and about 10 ug/ml peptides, around 2 million PBMC per well were kept in culture. Comments on this clone: Its specificity is unknown.

V and J are TRBV5-4 and TRBJ2-1; D tentatively fits TRBD1 or TRBD2 (5 bases each). This receptor was obtained from a human donor who had a prior SARS-CoV-2 infection. The sample here was CD4+ T cells from PBMCs cultured with HCoV-NL63 spike peptides, taken after COVID-19 vaccination. CDR3 DNA sequence: TGTGCCAGCAGCAACAGATGGGGGAGAGTAAATGAGCAGTTCTTC. This codes for CASSNRWGRVNEQFF.